This TCR beta chain was identified in a study of blood T cell repertoires in COVID-19. As for the study in general: COVID-19 samples collected from the United States, Italy and Spain covered acute and convalescent phases. Sources were T cells, B-cell-depleted T cells, or PBMCs; the material itself was cDNA or gDNA.

Under the authors' procedure: It was from reference gene primer amplification that nucleated cell counts were estimated. Method: immunoSEQ multiplex PCR; TCRdb's copy keeps in-frame clones and lacks some. The DNA was the basis for D and trimming; V, J and clone size are from that table. Among some 41,000 clones listed, 65% to 85% were seen once. V was pared by 7 bases and J by 3 bases, with 15 bases between. Germline V CDR1 and CDR2: MDHEN, SYDVKM. The CDR3 contains 14 residues. Material: peripheral blood. The clonotype comes from a woman over 75 with active or convalescent COVID-19. The chain employs TRBV28 and TRBJ1-1, with D perhaps TRBD1 (6 bases). The CDR3 sequence: CASITDSAHTEAFF. CDR3 coding DNA: TGTGCCAGCATTACGGACAGTGCCCACACTGAAGCTTTCTTT. The full variable domain, completed using reference TRBV28 and TRBJ1-1, is DVKVTQSSRYLVKRTGEKVFLECVQDMDHENMFWYRQDPGLGLRLIYFSYDVKMKEKGDIPEGYSVSREKKERFSLILESASTNQTSMYLCASITDSAHTEAFFGQGTRLTVV.